Below are 28 T cell receptor beta chains sequenced from a single sample in a study of T-cell reconstitution after alpha-beta-depleted transplantation in children. Unique molecular identifiers were incorporated when the TCRbeta library was constructed. TCRdb fed the PCR reads into MiXCR, producing one record per CDR3 protein. This table has around 600,000 distinct CDR3 sequences, 8% to 11% appearing once. Sequences were derived from PBMCs from the stem cell graft donor, sampled from the stem cell graft. These receptor sequences come from a human donor who donated a stem cell graft to a child with acute myeloid leukemia.

This clonotype has a handful of counts. J is TRBJ2-4 and V is TRBV6-1; the D gene is possibly TRBD2 (7 bases). The V and J ends lost 1 base and 4 bases respectively, with 14 bases between them. Germline loops: CDR1 MNHNS, CDR2 SASEGT. The CDR3 is 16 amino acids. The CDR3 DNA sequence: TGTGCCAGCAGTGAAGGGGGGGGGGCGAGGAAAAACATTCAGTACTTC. Encoded protein: CASSEGGGARKNIQYF.

This clonotype occurred many times. The chain links TRBV12-3 or TRBV12-4 to TRBJ2-7; D is undetermined. There are 13 residues in the CDR3. V lost 1 base to trimming and J lost 7 bases, with 11 bases between them. The CDR3 DNA reads TGTGCCAGCAGTTTAGACTGGCCGGCGGAGCAGTACTTC. It is translated as CASSLDWPAEQYF.

The rearrangement uses TRBV5-1 and TRBJ1-1, with 7 bases that match TRBD1. The CDR3 has 17 residues. J lost 3 bases, V lost 4 bases, and 15 bases had no gene match. Germline V gene lookup returns CDR1 SGHRS and CDR2 YFSETQ. CDR3 sequence reads: CASSPVGRGLMDTEAFF. For the CDR3, the DNA is TGCGCCAGCAGCCCAGTTGGAAGGGGGCTGATGGACACTGAAGCTTTCTTT.

The J gene is TRBJ2-4, the V gene TRBV4-2; TRBD1 matches 7 bases. The ends lost 3 bases at V and 7 bases at J; junction bases unmatched: 12. Germline CDR1 LGHNA, CDR2 YNFKEQ. CDR3 length: 16 residues. CDR3 residues: CASSHSKGDRRNIQYF. CDR3 bases: TGTGCCAGCAGCCATTCTAAGGGGGACAGACGGAACATTCAGTACTTC.

The rearrangement joins TRBV24-1 to TRBJ1-5; a possible D gene is TRBD1 (5 bases). Germline CDR1 KGHDR, CDR2 SFDVKD. This CDR3 is built from 17 residues. V shed 1 base and J shed 3 bases, with 15 bases lying between them. The CDR3 coding sequence is TGTGCCACCAGTGATTTCGGGGGAGAGGGGCACAATCAGCCCCAGCATTTT. The encoded protein is CATSDFGGEGHNQPQHF.

This chain joins TRBV7-2 and TRBJ1-1; TRBD1 matches at 7 bases. This CDR3 has 17 residues. Unmatched junction bases numbered 17, after V lost 10 bases and J lost 0 bases. The germline CDR1 and CDR2 sequences are SGHTA and FQGNSA. The CDR3 sequence is CATRGRGRVGVNTEAFF. Here the CDR3 DNA reads TGTGCCACCCGGGGGAGGGGGCGGGTCGGTGTGAACACTGAAGCTTTCTTT. Variable domain in full (rest from reference TRBV7-2 and TRBJ1-1): GAGVSQSPSNKVTEKGKDVELRCDPISGHTALYWYRQSLGQGLEFLIYFQGNSAPDKSGLPSDRFSAERTGGSVSTLTIQRTQQEDSAVYLCATRGRGRVGVNTEAFFGQGTRLTVV.

The sample holds a few counts of this clonotype. As DNA, the CDR3 is TGTGCCAGCAGTCGACCGGGAGGGCCTGGCACAGATACGCAGTATTTT. Translation gives CASSRPGGPGTDTQYF. The rearrangement joins TRBV6-1 to TRBJ2-3; 8 bases align to TRBD2. CDR3 length: 16 residues. Germline V lookup: CDR1 MNHNS, CDR2 SASEGT. With V trimmed by 5 bases and J by 1 base, 8 bases remained unmatched.

This clonotype was counted only a few times. This chain connects TRBV7-2 to TRBJ2-2; 7 nucleotides agree with TRBD2. The CDR3 spans 15 residues. With 6 bases clipped from V and 4 bases from J, the junction kept 8 bases outside the gene matches. Germline CDR1 reads SGHTA; CDR2 reads FQGNSA. CDR3 coding DNA: TGTGCCAGCAGGGGAAGCGGGACGGGCACCGGGGAGCTGTTTTTT. Amino acids: CASRGSGTGTGELFF.

This clonotype was seen at least ten times. The junction and the germline gene differ at one end; a read error may be behind it. This chain joins TRBV5-1 and TRBJ2-7; 10 bases match TRBD2. The CDR3 spans 14 residues. The germline CDR1 and CDR2 sequences are SGHRS and YFSETQ. The CDR3 sequence: CASSRTSGSYEQYF. CDR3 in DNA: TGTGCCAGCAGCCGGACTAGCGGTTCCTACGAGCAGTACTTC.

Notes on this clonotype: No conserved phenylalanine or tryptophan is present at the end of the CDR3, so a read error is the likely explanation. The DNA of the CDR3 is TGCAGCGTTGCTTCGGGGTTCTGGGGGGCTGTAGATTCGGACACTGAAGCTTTCCTT. Its translation: CSVASGFWGAVDSDTEAFL. This sequence joins TRBV29-1 and TRBJ1-1; weak D call: TRBD1 (6 bases). This CDR3 is built from 19 residues. Germline V gives CDR1 SQVTM, CDR2 ANQGSEA. The V end lost 4 bases, the J end lost 3 bases, and 30 bases lay between the germline ends.

In its sample, this clonotype was seen many times. The V and J genes are TRBV12-3 or TRBV12-4 and TRBJ1-2, with TRBD1 matching over 9 bases. Trimming took 7 bases from V and 4 from J; bases not matched to a gene: 4. The CDR3 runs 13 residues. The DNA of the CDR3 is TGTGCCAGCACCCGACAGGGGGTCTATGGCTACACCTTC. Translation gives CASTRQGVYGYTF.

Ten or more counts support this clonotype. The chain couples TRBV12-3 or TRBV12-4 to TRBJ1-4; the D is unclear. Trimming cost V 3 bases and J 8 bases, with 13 bases left between them. CDR3 size: 14 residues. CDR3 DNA sequence: TGTGCCAGCAGTTTTAGTGTGACGAGGGAAAAACTGTTTTTT. Encoded protein: CASSFSVTREKLFF.

This clonotype appeared a few times. The chain joins TRBV12-3 or TRBV12-4 to TRBJ2-3; no clear D. This CDR3 has 15 residues. Trimming removed 6 bases at V and 1 base at J, with 14 bases between. The CDR3 loop reads CASSFPEDGTDTQYF. The DNA of the CDR3 is TGTGCCAGCAGCTTCCCCGAGGATGGCACAGATACGCAGTATTTT.

This clonotype occurred many times. The chain combines TRBV29-1 with TRBJ2-7; the D gene could be TRBD1 or TRBD2 (5 bases each). Germline CDR1 reads SQVTM; CDR2 reads ANQGSEA. CDR3 size: 11 residues. V was pared by 7 bases and J by 2 bases, with 9 bases between. CDR3: CSGQGAYEQYF. The CDR3 DNA reads as TGCAGCGGGCAGGGAGCCTACGAGCAGTACTTC.

There are a few counts of this clonotype. The gene calls are TRBV29-1 and TRBJ1-2; the D gene is possibly TRBD1 (5 bases). Trimming stripped 7 bases from V and 2 bases from J, with 11 bases between. This CDR3 has 12 residues. CDR1 is SQVTM, CDR2 ANQGSEA, per germline. The CDR3 nucleotides are TGCAGCGCCGGGGCAGGGAACTATGGCTACACCTTC. This codes for CSAGAGNYGYTF. Full variable domain (rest looked up from reference TRBV29-1 and TRBJ1-2): SAVISQKPSRDICQRGTSLTIQCQVDSQVTMMFWYRQQPGQSLTLIATANQGSEATYESGFVIDKFPISRPNLTFSTLTVSNMSPEDSSIYLCSAGAGNYGYTFGSGTRLTVV.

This rearrangement joins TRBV7-3 to TRBJ2-1; the D is unclear. The V end was cut by 8 bases, the J end by 10 bases, with 9 bases between. This CDR3 spans 10 amino acids. Germline values: CDR1 SGHTA, CDR2 FQGTGA. The CDR3 protein is CASGVHEQFF. As DNA, the CDR3 is TGTGCCAGCGGGGTTCACGAGCAGTTCTTC.

J is TRBJ2-7 and V is TRBV3-1; D is ambiguous. V was trimmed by 2 bases and J by 2 bases, leaving 13 bases between them. From germline, CDR1 is LGHDT and CDR2 YNNKEL (reference sequence). The CDR3 extends over 15 amino acids. CDR3 region: CASSQSGGLAYEQYF. The CDR3, as DNA: TGTGCCAGCAGCCAATCTGGCGGCCTAGCCTACGAGCAGTACTTC.

The table lists this clonotype with many counts. V gene TRBV5-5 combines with J gene TRBJ2-1, with 8 bases identical to TRBD2. In germline, CDR1 is SGHKS, CDR2 YYEKEE (reference sequence). Trimming at V came to 5 bases and at J to 4 bases, leaving 14 bases not matched to a gene. This CDR3 comprises 17 residues. The CDR3 DNA sequence: TGTGCCAGCAGTCATCCTTTCGCGGGAGGCCCTTACAATGAGCAGTTCTTC. This encodes CASSHPFAGGPYNEQFF.

The genes are TRBV14 and TRBJ2-1; D is ambiguous. The V end lost 0 bases, the J end lost 3 bases, and 9 bases lay between the germline ends. The CDR3 length is 15 residues. The germline gives CDR1 SGHDN, CDR2 FVKESK. The CDR3 bases are TGTGCCAGCAGCCAAGAAGAATGGAGCTACAATGAGCAGTTCTTC. Protein: CASSQEEWSYNEQFF.

This clonotype was picked up a small number of times. The J gene is TRBJ2-7, the V gene TRBV29-1; D is ambiguous. CDR1 is SQVTM, CDR2 ANQGSEA, per germline. The CDR3 runs to 12 residues. V was shortened by 4 bases and J by 6 bases, with 13 bases between the two germline ends. CDR3 protein: CSVVGWAGEQYF. In DNA form, the CDR3 reads TGCAGCGTTGTCGGCTGGGCCGGCGAGCAGTACTTC.

The rearrangement links TRBV20-1 to TRBJ2-5; 7 positions agree with TRBD1. The CDR3 extends over 14 amino acids. Trimming removed 6 bases from V and 0 bases from J; junction bases left unmatched: 7. CDR1 is DFQATT and CDR2 is SNEGSKA in the germline V gene (reference sequence). In DNA, the CDR3 is TGCAGTGCCCGGGACAGATCGTACCAAGAGACCCAGTACTTC. It translates to CSARDRSYQETQYF.

This sequence joins TRBV29-1 and TRBJ2-2; possibly TRBD2 for D (6 bases). There are 14 residues in the CDR3. CDR1 and CDR2 (germline): SQVTM, ANQGSEA. V lost 1 base to trimming and J lost 3 bases, with 9 bases between them. CDR3: CSVEVLAHTGELFF. The CDR3 DNA reads TGCAGCGTTGAAGTACTAGCCCACACCGGGGAGCTGTTTTTT.

The table lists this clonotype with many counts. The chain carries TRBV15 and TRBJ2-1; possibly TRBD2 for D (5 bases). Looked up from germline, CDR1 is LNHNV and CDR2 is YYDKDF (reference sequence). There are 11 residues in the CDR3. Trimming pared 3 bases from V and 15 bases from J, leaving 12 bases between. CDR3 in amino acids: CATSSPERWFF. CDR3 bases: TGTGCCACCAGCAGCCCTGAGCGGTGGTTCTTC.

This clonotype was seen at least ten times. V gene TRBV5-1 combines with J gene TRBJ2-7; D uncertain. The V end lost 0 bases, the J end lost 5 bases, and 9 bases lay between the germline ends. The CDR3 has 13 amino acids. Germline-derived CDR1 and CDR2 are SGHRS and YFSETQ. CDR3 protein: CASSLAGWDEQYF. The DNA of the CDR3 is TGCGCCAGCAGCTTGGCCGGCTGGGACGAGCAGTACTTC.

The rearrangement links TRBV7-2 to TRBJ2-2, with TRBD2 identical over 10 bases. V lost 6 bases, J lost 4 bases, and 8 bases stayed unmatched. From germline, CDR1 is SGHTA and CDR2 FQGNSA. The CDR3 consists of 16 residues. The CDR3 loop is CASRKPGLASTGELFF. DNA for the CDR3: TGTGCCAGCAGAAAACCGGGACTAGCGTCCACCGGGGAGCTGTTTTTT.

The table lists this clonotype with a few counts. The chain employs TRBV5-1 and TRBJ2-7; 14 nucleotides align to TRBD2. This CDR3 has 17 amino acids. Trimming removed 2 bases from V and 3 bases from J; junction bases left unmatched: 7. Germline V gives CDR1 SGHRS, CDR2 YFSETQ. Here the CDR3 reads CASSLAPGLAGDYEQYF. CDR3 DNA: TGCGCCAGCAGCTTAGCCCCGGGACTAGCGGGAGACTACGAGCAGTACTTC.

This clonotype was counted ten times or more. The rearrangement joins TRBV5-6 to TRBJ2-1, with unresolved D. CDR1 and CDR2 from the germline V gene are SGHDT and YYEEEE. The CDR3 spans 14 residues. V lost 0 bases, J lost 4 bases, and 8 bases lay in between. CDR3 protein: CASSLATAYNEQFF. CDR3 DNA sequence: TGTGCCAGCAGCTTGGCTACAGCTTACAATGAGCAGTTCTTC.

The chain carries TRBV15 and TRBJ2-5; D possibly corresponds to TRBD1 (5 bases). Trimming shortened V by 8 bases and J by 5 bases, and 15 bases separated the two germline ends. Germline values: CDR1 LNHNV, CDR2 YYDKDF (reference sequence). This CDR3 contains 13 residues. The CDR3 reads CATGVGVLETQYF. The CDR3 region has the DNA TGTGCCACCGGGGTAGGGGTCCTTGAGACCCAGTACTTC.